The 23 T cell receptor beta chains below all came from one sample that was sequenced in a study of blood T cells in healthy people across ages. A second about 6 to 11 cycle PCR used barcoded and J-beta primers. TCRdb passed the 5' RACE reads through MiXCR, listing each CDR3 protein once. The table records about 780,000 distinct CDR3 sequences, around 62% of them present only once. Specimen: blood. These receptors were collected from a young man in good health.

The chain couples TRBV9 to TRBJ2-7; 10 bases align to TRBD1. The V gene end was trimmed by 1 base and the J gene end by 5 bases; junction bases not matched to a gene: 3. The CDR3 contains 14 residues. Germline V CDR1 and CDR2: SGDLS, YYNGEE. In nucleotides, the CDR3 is TGTGCCAGCAGCGTACGGGACAGGGGCCACGAGCAGTACTTC. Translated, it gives CASSVRDRGHEQYF. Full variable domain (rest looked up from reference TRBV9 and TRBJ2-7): DSGVTQTPKHLITATGQRVTLRCSPRSGDLSVYWYQQSLDQGLQFLIQYYNGEERAKGNILERFSAQQFPDLHSELNLSSLELGDSALYFCASSVRDRGHEQYFGPGTRLTVT.

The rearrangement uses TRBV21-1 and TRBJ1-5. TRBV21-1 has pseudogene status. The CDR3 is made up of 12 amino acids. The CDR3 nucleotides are TGTGCCAGCAGCAAGGCCAATCAGCCCCAGCATTTT. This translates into CASSKANQPQHF.

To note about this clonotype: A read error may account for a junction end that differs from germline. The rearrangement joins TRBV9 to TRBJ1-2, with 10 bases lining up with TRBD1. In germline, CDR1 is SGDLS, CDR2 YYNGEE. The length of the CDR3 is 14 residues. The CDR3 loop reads CASRVGTGDYGYTF. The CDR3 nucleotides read TGTGCCAGCAGGGTAGGGACAGGGGACTATGGCTACACCTTC.

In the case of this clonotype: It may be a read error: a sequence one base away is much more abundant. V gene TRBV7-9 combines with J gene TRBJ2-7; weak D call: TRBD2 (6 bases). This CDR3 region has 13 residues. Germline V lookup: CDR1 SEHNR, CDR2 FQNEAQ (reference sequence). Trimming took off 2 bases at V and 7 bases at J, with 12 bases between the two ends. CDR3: CASSLMGGNEQYF. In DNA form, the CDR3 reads TGTGCCAGCAGCTTAATGGGGGGAAATGAGCAGTACTTC.

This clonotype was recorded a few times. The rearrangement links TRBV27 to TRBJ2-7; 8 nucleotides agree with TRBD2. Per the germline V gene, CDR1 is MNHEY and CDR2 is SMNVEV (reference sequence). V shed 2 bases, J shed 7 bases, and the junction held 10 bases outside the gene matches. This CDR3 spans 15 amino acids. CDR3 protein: CASSLSGGPFNEQYF. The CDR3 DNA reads TGTGCCAGCAGTTTAAGCGGGGGCCCTTTCAATGAGCAGTACTTC.

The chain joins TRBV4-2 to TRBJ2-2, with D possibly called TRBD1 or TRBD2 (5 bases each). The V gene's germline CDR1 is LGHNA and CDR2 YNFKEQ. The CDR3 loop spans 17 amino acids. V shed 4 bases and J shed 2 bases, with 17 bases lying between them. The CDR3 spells CASSPRDGDYNTGELFF. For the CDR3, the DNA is TGTGCCAGCAGCCCGAGGGACGGCGATTACAACACCGGGGAGCTGTTTTTT.

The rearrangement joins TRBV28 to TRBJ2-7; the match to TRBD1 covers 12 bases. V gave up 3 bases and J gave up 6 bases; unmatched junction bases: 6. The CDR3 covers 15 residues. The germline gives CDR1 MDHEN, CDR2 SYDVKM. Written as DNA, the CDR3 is TGTGCCAGCAGTTTTGGGACAGGGGGCTCGTTCGAGCAGTACTTC. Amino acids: CASSFGTGGSFEQYF.

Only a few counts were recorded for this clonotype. Here the CDR3 DNA reads TGTGCCAGCAGTTCTCCGACTAGGAGGAACGAGCAGTACTTC. Translation: CASSSPTRRNEQYF. The J gene is TRBJ2-7, the V gene TRBV28; D possibly corresponds to TRBD2 (6 bases). V was shortened by 4 bases and J by 5 bases, with 15 bases between the two germline ends. The CDR3 consists of 14 residues. Looked up from germline, CDR1 is MDHEN and CDR2 is SYDVKM.

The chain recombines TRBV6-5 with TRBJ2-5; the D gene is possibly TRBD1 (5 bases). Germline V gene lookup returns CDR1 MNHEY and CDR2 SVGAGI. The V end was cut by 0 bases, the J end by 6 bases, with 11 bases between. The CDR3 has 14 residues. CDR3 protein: CASSYSTAWKTQYF. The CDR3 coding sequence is TGTGCCAGCAGTTACTCGACAGCGTGGAAGACCCAGTACTTC.

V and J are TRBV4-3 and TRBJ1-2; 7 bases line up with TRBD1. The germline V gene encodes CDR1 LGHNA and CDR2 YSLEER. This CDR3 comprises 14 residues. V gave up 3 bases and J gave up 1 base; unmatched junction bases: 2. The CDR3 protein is CASSHNRGNYGYTF. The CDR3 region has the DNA TGCGCCAGCAGCCACAACAGGGGTAACTATGGCTACACCTTC.

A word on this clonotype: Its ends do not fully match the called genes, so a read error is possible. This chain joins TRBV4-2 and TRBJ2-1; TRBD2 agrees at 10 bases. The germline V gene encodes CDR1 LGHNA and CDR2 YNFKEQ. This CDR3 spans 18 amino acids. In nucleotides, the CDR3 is TGTGCCGGCAGCCTTACTAGCGGGGCCGCCGAATCCTACAATGAGCAGTTCTTC. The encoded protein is CAGSLTSGAAESYNEQFF.

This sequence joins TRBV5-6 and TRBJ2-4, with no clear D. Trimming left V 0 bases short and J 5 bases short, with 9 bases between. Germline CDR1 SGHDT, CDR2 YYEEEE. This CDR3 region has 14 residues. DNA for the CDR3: TGTGCCAGCAGCTTGGGAGTCTCTCAAAACATTCAGTACTTC. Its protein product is CASSLGVSQNIQYF. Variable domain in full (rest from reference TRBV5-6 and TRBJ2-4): DAGVTQSPTHLIKTRGQQVTLRCSPKSGHDTVSWYQQALGQGPQFIFQYYEEEERQRGNFPDRFSGHQFPNYSSELNVNALLLGDSALYLCASSLGVSQNIQYFGAGTRLSVL.

Here the CDR3 reads CAQLGADYGYTF. The CDR3 bases are TGTGCCCAGCTGGGGGCCGATTATGGCTACACCTTC. The chain recombines TRBV12-3 or TRBV12-4 with TRBJ1-2; D might be TRBD1 (6 bases). The CDR3 totals 12 residues. Trimming took off 11 bases at V and 5 bases at J, with 15 bases between the two ends.

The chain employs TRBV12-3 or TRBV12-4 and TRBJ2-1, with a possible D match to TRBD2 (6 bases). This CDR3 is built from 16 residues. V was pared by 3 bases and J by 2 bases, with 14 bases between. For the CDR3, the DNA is TGTGCCAGCAGTTTCGGAGGAGGGGTAGCCTACAATGAGCAGTTCTTC. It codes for CASSFGGGVAYNEQFF.

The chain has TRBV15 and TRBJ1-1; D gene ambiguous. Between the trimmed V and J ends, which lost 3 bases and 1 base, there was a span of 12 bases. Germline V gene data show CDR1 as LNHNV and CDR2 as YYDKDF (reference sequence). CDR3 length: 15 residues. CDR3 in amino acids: CATSSPVTGNTEAFF. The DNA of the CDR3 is TGTGCCACCAGCAGCCCCGTGACGGGGAACACTGAAGCTTTCTTT.

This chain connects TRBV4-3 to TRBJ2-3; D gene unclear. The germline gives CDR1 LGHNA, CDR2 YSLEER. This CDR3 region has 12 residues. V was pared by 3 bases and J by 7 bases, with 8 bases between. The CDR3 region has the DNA TGCGCCAGCAGCCAGGGTTCAAATACGCAGTATTTT. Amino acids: CASSQGSNTQYF.

The DNA for the CDR3 is TGTGCCAGCAGCTTAGACGGGGGGCTAGAGTATAATTCACCCCTCCACTTT. It encodes CASSLDGGLEYNSPLHF. The genes are TRBV7-2 and TRBJ1-6; TRBD1 might be the D (6 bases). CDR3 length: 17 residues. Trimming took 1 base from V and 4 from J, leaving 14 bases between them. The germline V gene has CDR1 SGHTA and CDR2 FQGNSA.

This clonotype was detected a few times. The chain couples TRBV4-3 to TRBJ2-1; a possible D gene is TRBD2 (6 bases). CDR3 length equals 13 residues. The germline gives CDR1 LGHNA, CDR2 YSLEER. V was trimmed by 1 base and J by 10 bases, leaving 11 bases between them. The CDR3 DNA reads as TGCGCCAGCAGCCAAGGTCTAGCGTACGAGCAGTTCTTC. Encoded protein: CASSQGLAYEQFF.

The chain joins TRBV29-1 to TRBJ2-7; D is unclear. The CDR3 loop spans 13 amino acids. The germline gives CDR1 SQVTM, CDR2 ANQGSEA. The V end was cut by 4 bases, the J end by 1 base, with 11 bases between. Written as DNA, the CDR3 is TGCAGCGTTGGGCCCCACAAGTCCTACGAGCAGTACTTC. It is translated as CSVGPHKSYEQYF.

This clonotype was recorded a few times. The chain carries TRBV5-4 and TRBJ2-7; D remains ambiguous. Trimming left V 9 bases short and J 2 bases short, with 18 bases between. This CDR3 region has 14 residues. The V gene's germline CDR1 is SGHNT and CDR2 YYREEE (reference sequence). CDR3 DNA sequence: TGTGCCACCCGCCGCGGCCAGGCGACCTACGAGCAGTACTTC. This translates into CATRRGQATYEQYF.

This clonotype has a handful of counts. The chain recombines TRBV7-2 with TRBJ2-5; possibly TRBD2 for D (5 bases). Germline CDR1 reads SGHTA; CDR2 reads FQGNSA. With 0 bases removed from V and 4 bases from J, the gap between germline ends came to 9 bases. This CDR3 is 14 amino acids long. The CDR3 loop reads CASSLASSGETQYF. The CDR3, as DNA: TGTGCCAGCAGCTTAGCTAGCAGCGGAGAGACCCAGTACTTC.

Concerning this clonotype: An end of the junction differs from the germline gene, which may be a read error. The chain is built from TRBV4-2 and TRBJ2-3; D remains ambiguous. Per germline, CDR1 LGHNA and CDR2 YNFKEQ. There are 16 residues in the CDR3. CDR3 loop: CASSQIPGGTTDTQYF. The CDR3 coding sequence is TGTGCCAGTAGCCAGATACCAGGTGGAACCACAGATACGCAGTATTTT.

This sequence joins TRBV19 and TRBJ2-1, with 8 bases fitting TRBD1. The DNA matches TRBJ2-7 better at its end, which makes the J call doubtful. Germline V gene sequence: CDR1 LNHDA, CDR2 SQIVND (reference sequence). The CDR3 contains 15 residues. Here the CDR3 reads CASSARQGLYNEQYF. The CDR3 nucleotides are TGTGCCAGTAGTGCGCGACAGGGGCTCTACAATGAGCAGTACTTC.